Listed here is a single TCR beta chain. Its specificity is unknown. Unmatched junction bases numbered 8, after V lost 3 bases and J lost 1 base. This CDR3 comprises 17 residues. Researchers prepared the TCRbeta library using unique molecular identifiers, the study reports. TCRdb itself ran the PCR reads through MiXCR, one entry per CDR3 protein. The data contain around 580,000 distinct CDR3 sequences, more than 20% of them seen just once; the ten biggest clones take up approximately 14%. The record originates from a study of T-cell reconstitution after alpha-beta-depleted transplantation in children. General observations from the study: At day 60, the high TCRbeta diversity found in some patients originated from recipient T cells and thymic progenitors that had survived. The origin of alpha-beta T cells about two months after transplant was reportedly several hundred expanded graft clones.

The chain employs TRBV12-3 or TRBV12-4 and TRBJ2-2, with 7 bases matching TRBD1. This sequence originates from a boy under two years old who had a stem cell transplant for acute myeloid leukemia, so the T cells may come from the graft donor. The source material was PBMCs, mostly from graft donor cells, sampled 360 days after TCRalphabeta/CD19-depleted stem cell transplant. In DNA form, the CDR3 reads TGTGCCAGCAGTTTCGTTTTAAGACAGGGGAACACCGGGGAGCTGTTTTTT. This gives the protein CASSFVLRQGNTGELFF.